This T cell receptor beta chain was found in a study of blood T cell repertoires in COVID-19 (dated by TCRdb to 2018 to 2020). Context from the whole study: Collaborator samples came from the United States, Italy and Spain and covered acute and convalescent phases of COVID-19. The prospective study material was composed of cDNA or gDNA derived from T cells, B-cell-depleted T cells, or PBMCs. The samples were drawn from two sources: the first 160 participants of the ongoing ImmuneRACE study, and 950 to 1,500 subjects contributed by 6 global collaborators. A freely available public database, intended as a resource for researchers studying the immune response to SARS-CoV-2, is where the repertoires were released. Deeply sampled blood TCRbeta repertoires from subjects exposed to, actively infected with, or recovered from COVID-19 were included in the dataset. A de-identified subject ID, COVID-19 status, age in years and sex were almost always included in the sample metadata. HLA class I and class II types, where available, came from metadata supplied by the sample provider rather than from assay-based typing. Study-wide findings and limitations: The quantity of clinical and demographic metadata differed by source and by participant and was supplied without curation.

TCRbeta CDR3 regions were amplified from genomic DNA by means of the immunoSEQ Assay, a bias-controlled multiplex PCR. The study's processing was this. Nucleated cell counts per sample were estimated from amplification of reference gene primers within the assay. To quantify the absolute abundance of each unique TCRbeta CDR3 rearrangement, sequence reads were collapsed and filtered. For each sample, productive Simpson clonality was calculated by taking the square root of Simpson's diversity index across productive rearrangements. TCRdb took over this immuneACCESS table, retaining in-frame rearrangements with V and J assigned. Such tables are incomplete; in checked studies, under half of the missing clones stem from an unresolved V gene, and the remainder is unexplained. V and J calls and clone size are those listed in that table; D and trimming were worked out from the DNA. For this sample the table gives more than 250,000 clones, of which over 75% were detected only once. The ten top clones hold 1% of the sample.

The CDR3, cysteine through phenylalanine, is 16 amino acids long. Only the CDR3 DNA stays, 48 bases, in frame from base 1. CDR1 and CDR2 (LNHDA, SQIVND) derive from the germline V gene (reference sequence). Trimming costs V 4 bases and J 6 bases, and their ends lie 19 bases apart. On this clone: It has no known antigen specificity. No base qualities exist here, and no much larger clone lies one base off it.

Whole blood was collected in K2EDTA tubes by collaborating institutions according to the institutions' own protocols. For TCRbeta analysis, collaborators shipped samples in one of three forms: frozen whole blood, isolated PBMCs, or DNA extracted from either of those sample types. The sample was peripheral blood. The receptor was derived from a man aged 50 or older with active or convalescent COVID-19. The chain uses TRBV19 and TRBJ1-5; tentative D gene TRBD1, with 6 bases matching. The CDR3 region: CASSTLTTGILQPQHF. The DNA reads TGTGCCAGTAGTACCTTAACTACAGGGATCCTTCAGCCCCAGCATTTT.